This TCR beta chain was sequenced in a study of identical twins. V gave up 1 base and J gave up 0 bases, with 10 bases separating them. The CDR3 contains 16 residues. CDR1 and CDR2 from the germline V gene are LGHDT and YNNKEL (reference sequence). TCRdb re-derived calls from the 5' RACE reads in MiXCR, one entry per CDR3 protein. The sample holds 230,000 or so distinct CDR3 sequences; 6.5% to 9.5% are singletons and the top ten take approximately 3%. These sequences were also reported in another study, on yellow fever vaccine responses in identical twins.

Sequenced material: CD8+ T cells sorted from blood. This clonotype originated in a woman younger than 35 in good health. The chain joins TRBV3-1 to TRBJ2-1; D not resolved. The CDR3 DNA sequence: TGTGCCAGCAGCCAAGTTGTGGCGAGCTCCTACAATGAGCAGTTCTTC. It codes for CASSQVVASSYNEQFF.